This is a list of T cell receptor beta chains from one sample in a study of blood T cell repertoires in COVID-19. Repertoires were generated with immunoSEQ multiplex PCR, while TCRdb's copy carries only in-frame clones and drops some. Found here are roughly 200,000 clones, over 80% of them singletons; the top ten hold roughly 27%. The specimen was peripheral blood. These receptors all come from a man in his forties with acute or convalescent COVID-19. The CDR3 runs from the conserved cysteine through the conserved F or W. The order of the fields is clone size, V gene, J gene, D gene, CDR3 DNA, CDR3 protein. A D gene is named only where the DNA matches it firmly. Clone size, where shown, is once, few, many, or a class for clones that have expanded.

size: -
V: TRBV19
J: TRBJ1-5
D: -
DNA: TGTGCCAGTAGTATAGATGGACAGTATAGCAATCAGCCCCAGCATTTT
CDR3: CASSIDGQYSNQPQHF

size: -
V: TRBV7-8
J: TRBJ1-4
D: -
DNA: TGTGCCAGCAGCTTAGCCGGCAGCGGGGAACTGTTTTTT
CDR3: CASSLAGSGELFF

size: -
V: TRBV3-1/TRBV3-2
J: TRBJ2-2
D: TRBD1
DNA: TGTGCCAGCAGTCGAGCAGGGACAGGGCACACCGGGGAGCTGTTTTTT
CDR3: CASSRAGTGHTGELFF

size: -
V: TRBV7-2
J: TRBJ2-7
D: TRBD2
DNA: TGTGCCAGCAGCCCAAATAGACTAGCGGTCGAGCAGTACTTC
CDR3: CASSPNRLAVEQYF

size: -
V: TRBV5-1
J: TRBJ2-7
D: -
DNA: TGCGCCAGCAGCTGGGCCGGGACACCTGGATCCTACGAGCAGTACTTC
CDR3: CASSWAGTPGSYEQYF

size: -
V: TRBV30
J: TRBJ1-2
D: -
DNA: TGTGCCTGGTACAGGACGGCTAACTATGGCTACACCTTC
CDR3: CAWYRTANYGYTF

size: -
V: TRBV7-6
J: TRBJ2-1
D: TRBD2
DNA: TGTGCCAGCAGCGAAGCGGGAATGTCCTACAATGAGCAGTTCTTC
CDR3: CASSEAGMSYNEQFF

size: -
V: TRBV29-1
J: TRBJ1-2
D: TRBD1
DNA: TGCAGCGTTACCCCCAGGACAGGGGGTAGGAATAGCTATGGCTACACCTTC
CDR3: CSVTPRTGGRNSYGYTF

size: -
V: TRBV4-2
J: TRBJ2-7
D: TRBD2
DNA: TGTGCCAGCAGACCCACCGGACTAGCGGGAGGGCCGGACGAGCAGTACTTC
CDR3: CASRPTGLAGGPDEQYF

size: -
V: TRBV7-8
J: TRBJ1-5
D: -
DNA: TGTGCCAGCAGCTTAGGAAGGGGGCCCCAGCATTTT
CDR3: CASSLGRGPQHF

size: -
V: TRBV6-6
J: TRBJ2-7
D: -
DNA: TGTGCCAGCAGCGATCCCCCAGGCCTCTACGAGCAGTACTTC
CDR3: CASSDPPGLYEQYF

size: -
V: TRBV12-5
J: TRBJ1-5
D: -
DNA: TGTGCTAGTGGCCTAGGAAGTCAGCCCCAGCATTTT
CDR3: CASGLGSQPQHF

size: -
V: TRBV10-3
J: TRBJ1-2
D: TRBD1
DNA: TGTGCCATCAGTGACAGGGGGAACTATGGCTACACCTTC
CDR3: CAISDRGNYGYTF

size: -
V: TRBV11-3
J: TRBJ1-1
D: -
DNA: TGTGCCAGCAGCCTAGTAGGCGGCACTGAAGCTTTCTTT
CDR3: CASSLVGGTEAFF

size: -
V: TRBV10-2
J: TRBJ1-1
D: TRBD1
DNA: TGCGCCAGCAGTCCTCCGACAGGGGGAGGCACTGAAGCTTTCTTT
CDR3: CASSPPTGGGTEAFF

size: once
V: TRBV5-6
J: TRBJ2-5
D: -
DNA: TGTGCCAGCAGCTCGACCGTTTCGGGGGAGACCCAGTACTTC
CDR3: CASSSTVSGETQYF

size: -
V: TRBV19
J: TRBJ2-5
D: TRBD2
DNA: TGTGCCAGTCAGCCTACCACAGGGACTAGCGGGAGGAAAGAGACCCAGTACTTC
CDR3: CASQPTTGTSGRKETQYF

size: -
V: TRBV11-2
J: TRBJ2-1
D: TRBD2
DNA: TGTGCCAGCAGCTTATTGGGGGGGTACAATGAGCAGTTCTTC
CDR3: CASSLLGGYNEQFF

size: -
V: TRBV6-4
J: TRBJ1-1
D: -
DNA: TGTGCCAGCAGCCCCTCCCCGGGGAACACTGAAGCTTTCTTT
CDR3: CASSPSPGNTEAFF

size: -
V: TRBV28
J: TRBJ2-1
D: TRBD1
DNA: TGTGCCAGCAGGTACGGACAGGGGTCCTACAATGAGCAGTTCTTC
CDR3: CASRYGQGSYNEQFF